The subject of this entry is one T cell receptor beta chain. The record originates from a study of T-cell reconstitution after alpha-beta-depleted transplantation in children. Unique molecular identifiers were incorporated during preparation of the TCRbeta library. From the PCR reads, TCRdb called clonotypes with MiXCR, one entry per CDR3 protein. This table holds hundreds of thousands of distinct CDR3 sequences, around a sixth found once. This CDR3 has 12 residues. The rearrangement uses TRBV21-1 and TRBJ2-7. TRBV21-1 is labeled a pseudogene. Specimen: PBMCs, mostly from graft donor cells, collected 360 days after TCRalphabeta/CD19-depleted stem cell transplant. The sequence derives from a male patient aged 2 to 10 who had a stem cell transplant for acute lymphoblastic leukemia, so the T cells may come from the graft donor. As DNA, the CDR3 is TGTGCCAGCATTTCCGCTGCCTACGAGCAGTACTTC. This sequence encodes CASISAAYEQYF.